A selection of T cell receptor beta chains follows, all from one sample in a study of T-cell reconstitution after alpha-beta-depleted transplantation in children. MiXCR, applied by TCRdb to the PCR reads, yields one record per CDR3 protein. This table holds about 300,000 distinct CDR3 sequences, nearly 8% found once. Material: peripheral blood, obtained 360 days after TCRalphabeta/CD19-depleted stem cell transplant. The origin of the receptors is a female patient aged 2-10 years who had a stem cell transplant for Fanconi anemia, so the T cells may come from the graft donor. Each CDR3 is given with its conserved first and last residue. Fields, in order: V gene, CDR3 length, D gene, J gene, clone size, CDR3 DNA, CDR3 protein. D genes are given only for firm matches. For some rows the clone size is stated as once, few or many, or as a class when expanded; others skip it.

>TRBV6-4|13|TRBD2|TRBJ2-3|many
TGTGCCAGCAGTGGGACTAGCGGGAGAACGCAGTATTTT
CASSGTSGRTQYF
>TRBV7-8|14|-|TRBJ1-1|few
TGTGCCAGCAGCTACAGAGGGGTTAGCACTGAAGCTTTCTTT
CASSYRGVSTEAFF
>TRBV20-1|15|-|TRBJ2-1|many
TGCAGTGCTCGGCGGTGGGGACGTCTCGACAATGAGCAGTTCTTC
CSARRWGRLDNEQFF
>TRBV5-6|15|-|TRBJ1-5|-
TGTGCCAGCAGCTTGGGGGACACTAGCAATCAGCCCCAGCATTTT
CASSLGDTSNQPQHF
>TRBV18|13|-|TRBJ2-7|few
TGTGCCAGCTCACCACGGGAGTTCTACGAGCAGTACTTC
CASSPREFYEQYF
>TRBV20-1|14|-|TRBJ2-2|few
TGCAGTGCTAGAACGGGGGTGGGCACCGGGGAGCTGTTTTTT
CSARTGVGTGELFF
>TRBV7-6|14|-|TRBJ2-2|-
TGTGCCAGCACCCTAGGATCGAACACCGGGGAGCTGTTTTTT
CASTLGSNTGELFF
>TRBV10-3|14|TRBD1|TRBJ1-2|-
TGTGCCATCACCCCGGACAGGGTTAGCTATGGCTACACCTTC
CAITPDRVSYGYTF
>TRBV4-3|17|-|TRBJ1-4|many
TGCGCCAGCAGCCAAGATCCGGTGCTTACAACTAATGAAAAACTGTTTTTT
CASSQDPVLTTNEKLFF
>TRBV20-1|13|-|TRBJ2-4|many
TGCAGCATCTTCCAAAACACGAAAAACATTCAGTACTTC
CSIFQNTKNIQYF
>TRBV2|15|TRBD1|TRBJ2-3|-
TGTGCCAGCAGTTTGACAGGGAAACTCACAGATACGCAGTATTTT
CASSLTGKLTDTQYF
>TRBV20-1|14|TRBD1|TRBJ1-2|-
TGCAGTGCTGGGACGTGGACAGGACCTAGCGGCTACACCTTC
CSAGTWTGPSGYTF
>TRBV20-1|14|-|TRBJ2-1|many
TGCAGTGCTAGAGAACCCCTAAGGTACAATGAGCAGTTCTTC
CSAREPLRYNEQFF
>TRBV15|16|-|TRBJ2-5|few
TGTGCCACCAGCAGAGATTGGGCCGTAGGTGAGGAGACCCAGTACTTC
CATSRDWAVGEETQYF
>TRBV9|16|TRBD2|TRBJ2-1|few
TGTGCCAGCAGCCCACAACTAGCGGGGGGGTCCGATGAGCAGTTCTTC
CASSPQLAGGSDEQFF
>TRBV12-3/TRBV12-4|14|-|TRBJ2-3|many
TGTGCCAGCAGTTCCGGACTATACACAGATACGCAGTATTTT
CASSSGLYTDTQYF
>TRBV27|14|-|TRBJ2-3|many
TGTGCCAGCAGTGTGCTGGGGGCCCTGGATACGCAGTATTTT
CASSVLGALDTQYF
>TRBV25-1|11|TRBD1|TRBJ1-1|many
TGTGCCAGCAGCTCCCGGGACAGAGCTTTCTTT
CASSSRDRAFF
>TRBV20-1|10|-|TRBJ1-2|many
TGCAGTGCTAGTCCGGGTGGCTACACCTTC
CSASPGGYTF
>TRBV5-6|14|-|TRBJ2-1|few
TGTGCCAGCAGCCCAGGGGGGGGTTGGGTTGAGCAGTTCTTC
CASSPGGGWVEQFF
>TRBV5-1|13|-|TRBJ2-5|few
TGCGCCAGCAGCTCCGCCTACCAAGAGACCCAGTACTTC
CASSSAYQETQYF
>TRBV11-2|16|TRBD2|TRBJ2-1|many
TGTGCCAGCAGCTTAGTAGTAGCGGGGTTATACAATGAGCAGTTCTTC
CASSLVVAGLYNEQFF
>TRBV15|19|TRBD2|TRBJ2-3|-
TGTGCCACCAGCAGAGATATTGGGCTAGCGGGAATCGAGGCAGATACGCAGTATTTT
CATSRDIGLAGIEADTQYF
>TRBV5-1|15|TRBD2|TRBJ2-1|many
TGCGCCAGCAGCTCTGTGACTAGCCTGCCCAATGAGCAGTTCTTC
CASSSVTSLPNEQFF
>TRBV20-1|16|TRBD2|TRBJ2-3|many
TGCAGTGCTAGAGATCGGACGGGGGGATCCACAGATACGCAGTATTTT
CSARDRTGGSTDTQYF
>TRBV5-1|17|TRBD1|TRBJ2-5|-
TGCGCCAGCAGCTCAACCCCAACAGGGGCGGGCCAAGAGACCCAGTACTTC
CASSSTPTGAGQETQYF
>TRBV20-1|16|-|TRBJ2-4|many
TGCAGTGCTAGCCTGGGAAGGACTATAGCCAAAAACATTCAGTACTTC
CSASLGRTIAKNIQYF